This TCR beta chain was recorded in a study of T cells expressing NK-cell markers. Study overall: Sorted CD3+CD56+NKG2C+, CD3+CD56+NKG2C- and CD3+CD56-NKG2C+ T-cell subsets were beta-chain profiled. Within the sequenced cohort of eight donors, seven exhibited HCMV seropositivity and one was seronegative. Study-wide results and limits: Also leading the CD3+CD56-NKG2C+ fraction in several donors were these clonotypes. Six or seven donors carried dominant NKG2C+ clonotypes that made up roughly 1.0-7.5% of their CD8+ T cells.

For this clonotype: The antigen is unknown.

One entry per CDR3 protein, without DNA, is what TCRdb gives after re-calling the 5' RACE reads. Recorded here are roughly 350,000 distinct CDR3 sequences; the top ten clones represent 5.2%. There are 19 residues in the CDR3. Germline CDR1 is SGHVS and CDR2 is FQNEAQ. The J gene is TRBJ1-5, the V gene TRBV7-8; TCRdb lists TRBD1, though no DNA is available to test this call. This receptor was obtained from a man between 18 and 69 years old in good health. Input material: blood T cells: a sorted CD56 or NKG2C T cell subset, CD4+ or CD8+ T cells, or bulk PBMC T cells (not recorded which). The CDR3 here is CASSLVSNSGTGINQPQHF.